The 19 T cell receptor beta chains below all came from one sample that was sequenced in a study of T cell responses to AZD1222 COVID-19 vaccine. Only in-frame clones appear in the TCRdb table, and some are missing; sequencing was by immunoSEQ multiplex PCR. The sample yields 150,000 to 200,000 clones, approximately 90% seen once. Source: peripheral blood, taken 28 days after the second AZD1222 dose. All receptors come from an adult who received the AZD1222 COVID-19 vaccine.

This sequence joins TRBV7-9 and TRBJ1-2; D is unresolved. Germline loops: CDR1 SEHNR, CDR2 FQNEAQ (reference sequence). The V gene lost 2 bases and the J gene lost 2 bases, with 9 bases spanning the gap. CDR3 length equals 14 residues. The CDR3 region has the DNA TGTGCCAGCAGCTTACGGCAGGACAACTATGGCTACACCTTC. Its translation: CASSLRQDNYGYTF.

The CDR3 bases are TGTGCCAGCAGCCAGGGGACGGGCGGGGAGCTGTTTTTT. Translating it yields CASSQGTGGELFF. The rearrangement links TRBV7-8 to TRBJ2-2; perhaps TRBD1 as D (6 bases). The CDR3 extends over 13 amino acids. V lost 5 bases and J lost 7, with 11 bases in between. From germline, CDR1 is SGHVS and CDR2 FQNEAQ.

The rearrangement links TRBV9 to TRBJ1-2, with 7 bases aligning to TRBD1. CDR1 is SGDLS, CDR2 YYNGEE, per germline. V was clipped by 0 bases and J by 6 bases; unmatched bases: 8. There are 15 residues in the CDR3. In DNA form, the CDR3 reads TGTGCCAGCAGCGTAGGAGGTCCAAGGGGGCATGGCTACACCTTC. Translated, it gives CASSVGGPRGHGYTF.

The rearrangement joins TRBV24-1 to TRBJ2-5, with 7 bases identical to TRBD2. V dropped 4 bases and J dropped 2; count of bases not matched to a gene: 9. Germline V lookup: CDR1 KGHDR, CDR2 SFDVKD. The CDR3 has 16 amino acids. The CDR3 protein is CATSERAGSGQETQYF. CDR3 DNA sequence: TGTGCCACCAGTGAACGAGCGGGGTCGGGGCAAGAGACCCAGTACTTC.

This sequence joins TRBV27 and TRBJ2-1; D possibly corresponds to TRBD2 (5 bases). With 1 base removed from V and 0 bases from J, the gap between germline ends came to 13 bases. Germline lookup yields CDR1 MNHEY and CDR2 SMNVEV (reference sequence). The CDR3 has 17 residues. The CDR3 loop reads CASSLWATEGSYNEQFF. CDR3 in DNA: TGTGCCAGCAGTTTATGGGCTACAGAGGGCTCCTACAATGAGCAGTTCTTC.

This chain uses TRBV28 with TRBJ2-7; a possible D gene is TRBD2 (5 bases). V lost 6 bases and J lost 1, with 10 bases in between. The CDR3 has 13 residues. Germline CDR1 MDHEN, CDR2 SYDVKM. The CDR3 is CASSRRGSYEQYF. CDR3 sequence (DNA): TGTGCCAGCAGCCGACGAGGGTCCTACGAGCAGTACTTC.

This chain's CDR3 is CASTGLTEAFF. CDR3 bases: TGTGCCAGCACCGGGTTGACTGAAGCTTTCTTT. This sequence joins TRBV25-1 and TRBJ1-1; the D is unclear. The germline V and J ends were trimmed by 7 bases and 5 bases, with 8 bases remaining between them. CDR3 length: 11 residues. The germline gives CDR1 MGHDK, CDR2 SYGVNS.

This chain connects TRBV2 to TRBJ2-3; 9 bases map to TRBD2. The V gene end was trimmed by 6 bases and the J gene end by 5 bases; junction bases not matched to a gene: 9. There are 15 residues in the CDR3. Germline values: CDR1 SNHLY, CDR2 FYNNEI. The CDR3 region is CASSPGTSPRDTQYF. As DNA, the CDR3 is TGTGCCAGCAGCCCCGGGACTAGCCCCCGAGATACGCAGTATTTT.

The genes are TRBV6-5 and TRBJ1-1, with D hard to call. This CDR3 region has 15 residues. V gave up 0 bases and J gave up 1 base, with 9 bases separating them. Germline V CDR1 and CDR2: MNHEY, SVGAGI. The CDR3 coding sequence is TGTGCCAGCAGTTACTCGAGGTCCACGAACACTGAAGCTTTCTTT. It codes for CASSYSRSTNTEAFF.

The rearrangement uses TRBV9 and TRBJ1-1, with no clear D. Germline V gives CDR1 SGDLS, CDR2 YYNGEE. The CDR3 consists of 13 residues. Between the trimmed V and J ends, which lost 4 bases and 2 bases, there was a span of 9 bases. In DNA, the CDR3 is TGTGCCAGCAGCCGGGTCCACAACACTGAAGCTTTCTTT. This translates into CASSRVHNTEAFF.

CDR3 residues: CASSQDLAMNTEAFF. CDR3 nucleotides: TGCGCCAGCAGCCAAGATTTAGCCATGAACACTGAAGCTTTCTTT. The chain employs TRBV4-3 and TRBJ1-1, with D unresolved. The CDR3 is made up of 15 amino acids. CDR1 and CDR2 from the germline V gene are LGHNA and YSLEER. V lost 0 bases and J lost 0, with 8 bases in between.

The rearrangement links TRBV28 to TRBJ1-5; the D is unclear. The CDR3 covers 15 residues. Deletions cut 3 bases from V and 0 bases from J, with 9 bases between. Germline V gene sequence: CDR1 MDHEN, CDR2 SYDVKM. The CDR3 DNA is TGTGCCAGCAGTTTGTATGGGGATAGCAATCAGCCCCAGCATTTT. Protein sequence: CASSLYGDSNQPQHF.

The V gene is TRBV29-1, the J gene TRBJ1-1; a weak D match, TRBD1 (6 bases). Germline assignment: CDR1 SQVTM and CDR2 ANQGSEA. The CDR3 is made up of 14 amino acids. V lost 5 bases and J 1 base, leaving 14 bases between the germline ends. In DNA form, the CDR3 reads TGCAGCGTTCGGACAGTACGTACGAACACTGAAGCTTTCTTT. It codes for CSVRTVRTNTEAFF.

The chain employs TRBV5-6 and TRBJ2-5; weak D call: TRBD1 (5 bases). This CDR3 comprises 16 residues. V was cut by 0 bases and J by 2 bases, with 14 bases left in between. Germline V gene lookup returns CDR1 SGHDT and CDR2 YYEEEE. The CDR3 protein is CASSLGRGIRQETQYF. For the CDR3, the DNA is TGTGCCAGCAGCTTGGGTAGGGGAATTCGACAAGAGACCCAGTACTTC.

This clone has more than one count but fewer than ten. The V and J genes are TRBV5-1 and TRBJ2-1, with 8 bases that match TRBD2. Germline values: CDR1 SGHRS, CDR2 YFSETQ. V was clipped by 6 bases and J by 4 bases; unmatched bases: 12. The CDR3 loop spans 16 amino acids. CDR3 DNA: TGCGCCAGCACCCCGTCAACTAGCGGCCTTTACAATGAGCAGTTCTTC. It encodes CASTPSTSGLYNEQFF.

V usage is TRBV6-5 and J usage is TRBJ1-1; 7 bases line up with TRBD1. CDR1 and CDR2 (germline): MNHEY, SVGAGI. Trimming removed 2 bases from V and 4 bases from J; junction bases left unmatched: 4. The CDR3 extends over 14 amino acids. The CDR3 coding sequence is TGTGCCAGCAGTTACCTGTCAGGGGGCACTGAAGCTTTCTTT. This codes for CASSYLSGGTEAFF.

This rearrangement joins TRBV27 to TRBJ2-7, with 9 bases lining up with TRBD1. The CDR3 is 14 amino acids. The germline V gene encodes CDR1 MNHEY and CDR2 SMNVEV (reference sequence). V gave up 6 bases and J gave up 4 bases; unmatched junction bases: 7. DNA for the CDR3: TGTGCCAGCAGCGAACAGGGGGCGCGGTACGAGCAGTACTTC. This translates into CASSEQGARYEQYF.

This chain uses TRBV11-2 with TRBJ2-5; D remains unclear. Germline CDR1 reads SGHAT; CDR2 reads FQNNGV. CDR3 length: 12 amino acids. Between the trimmed V and J ends, which lost 5 bases and 4 bases, there was a span of 8 bases. CDR3 in DNA: TGTGCCAGCAGCCCGCCGGGAGAGACCCAGTACTTC. It encodes CASSPPGETQYF.

The chain recombines TRBV28 with TRBJ2-7; 7 bases are shared with TRBD2. V shed 5 bases and J 6 bases; nucleotides not matched to a gene: 13. CDR1 is MDHEN, CDR2 SYDVKM, per germline. This CDR3 has 15 residues. The CDR3 is CASSKRMAGAGEQYF. CDR3 sequence (DNA): TGTGCCAGCAGTAAGCGGATGGCGGGAGCTGGCGAGCAGTACTTC.